Below are 27 T cell receptor beta chains sequenced from a single sample in a study of T cells in tuberculosis. As for time point: new active TB diagnosis, blood taken before or within 7 days of starting treatment. Data came from immunoSEQ multiplex PCR; TCRdb stores just in-frame clones and leaves some out. The repertoire holds 25,000 to 35,000 clones, with more than 75% as singletons. The specimen comprised PBMCs, sampled at tuberculosis diagnosis. These receptors originate from an adult with tuberculosis.

This clone was seen only once. The chain employs TRBV6-1 and TRBJ2-3, with D perhaps matching TRBD2 (6 bases). Germline V CDR1 and CDR2: MNHNS, SASEGT. The CDR3 consists of 15 residues. V was pared by 5 bases and J by 0 bases, with 12 bases between. CDR3 in amino acids: CASSIGTRSTDTQYF. CDR3 coding DNA: TGTGCCAGCAGTATAGGGACTCGAAGCACAGATACGCAGTATTTT.

V and J are TRBV27 and TRBJ1-4; D remains ambiguous. This CDR3 region has 15 residues. Trimming stripped 6 bases from V and 8 bases from J, with 19 bases between. The germline CDR1 and CDR2 sequences are MNHEY and SMNVEV (reference sequence). DNA for the CDR3: TGTGCCAGCAGCCCGCTTGTCCGACCGGAGGAAAAACTGTTTTTT. It encodes CASSPLVRPEEKLFF.

V and J are TRBV27 and TRBJ2-7; 7 bases agree with TRBD1. The CDR3 covers 13 residues. J gave up 3 bases and V 5 bases, and 4 bases lay outside the gene matches. In germline, CDR1 is MNHEY, CDR2 SMNVEV (reference sequence). CDR3 in amino acids: CASSPGTDYEQYF. CDR3 DNA sequence: TGTGCCAGCAGTCCCGGGACAGACTACGAGCAGTACTTC.

This clone was counted only a few times. The sample has other DNA sequences that encode this CDR3 too. The J gene is TRBJ2-3, the V gene TRBV11-1, with D maybe TRBD1 (6 bases). Germline CDR1 and CDR2: SGHAT and FQDESV (reference sequence). V lost 3 bases and J 1 base, leaving 11 bases between the germline ends. The CDR3 is 15 amino acids. In nucleotides, the CDR3 is TGTGCCAGCAGCTTCTCAGGGGACCGCACAGATACGCAGTATTTT. Its protein is CASSFSGDRTDTQYF.

This chain connects TRBV5-6 to TRBJ2-3; a weak D match, TRBD2 (6 bases). V was shortened by 2 bases and J by 2 bases, with 15 bases between the two germline ends. Germline V gives CDR1 SGHDT, CDR2 YYEEEE. This CDR3 is 16 amino acids long. CDR3 protein: CASSFLLALNTDTQYF. The CDR3, as DNA: TGTGCCAGCAGCTTTTTACTAGCCCTTAACACAGATACGCAGTATTTT.

The chain joins TRBV7-8 to TRBJ1-2; D is perhaps TRBD1 (5 bases). V was clipped by 1 base and J by 3 bases, with 15 bases between them. CDR1 is SGHVS and CDR2 is FQNEAQ in the germline V gene. This CDR3 spans 16 amino acids. The CDR3 loop is CASSLGGGRGDYGYTF. CDR3 sequence (DNA): TGTGCCAGCAGCTTAGGGGGAGGGAGAGGGGACTATGGCTACACCTTC.

This clone was seen only once. The rearrangement uses TRBV2 and TRBJ2-4; possibly TRBD1 for D (5 bases). The CDR3 length is 16 residues. Germline V gives CDR1 SNHLY, CDR2 FYNNEI. V was shortened by 2 bases and J by 0 bases, with 11 bases between the two germline ends. The chain's CDR3 is CASSEKGKVAKNIQYF. DNA of the CDR3: TGTGCCAGCAGTGAAAAGGGGAAGGTAGCCAAAAACATTCAGTACTTC.

In its sample, this clone was seen once. The V and J genes are TRBV19 and TRBJ1-2; a possible D gene is TRBD1 (5 bases). Germline loops: CDR1 LNHDA, CDR2 SQIVND (reference sequence). This CDR3 is 15 amino acids long. Trimming removed 6 bases at V and 2 bases at J, with 16 bases between. This CDR3 is CASRRGPGLNYGYTF. CDR3 coding DNA: TGTGCCAGTAGGAGAGGACCAGGGCTCAACTATGGCTACACCTTC.

The J gene is TRBJ2-7, the V gene TRBV29-1; the match to TRBD2 covers 10 bases. CDR1 and CDR2 (germline): SQVTM, ANQGSEA. The CDR3 covers 13 residues. Unmatched junction bases numbered 4, after V lost 4 bases and J lost 4 bases. The CDR3 DNA is TGCAGCGTTGTTCTAGCGGGAGAATACGAGCAGTACTTC. Translation: CSVVLAGEYEQYF.

This clone was seen more than once but under ten times. The CDR3 region has the DNA TGTGCCTGGAGTGCCGACTCCGGGGGATACGAGCAGTACTTC. It translates to CAWSADSGGYEQYF. V is TRBV30 and J is TRBJ2-7; a weak D match, TRBD2 (6 bases). Germline CDR1 reads GTSNPN; CDR2 reads SVGIG (reference sequence). V was pared by 1 base and J by 4 bases, with 14 bases between. This CDR3 comprises 14 residues.

This chain uses TRBV9 with TRBJ2-3, with D tentatively TRBD1 (5 bases). Trimming took 1 base from V and 0 from J, leaving 9 bases between them. The CDR3 is 15 amino acids. CDR1 is SGDLS, CDR2 YYNGEE, per germline. The CDR3 here is CASSVLQGSTDTQYF. The CDR3 DNA is TGTGCCAGCAGCGTACTCCAGGGAAGCACAGATACGCAGTATTTT. The full variable domain, its missing parts supplied by reference TRBV9 and TRBJ2-3, is DSGVTQTPKHLITATGQRVTLRCSPRSGDLSVYWYQQSLDQGLQFLIQYYNGEERAKGNILERFSAQQFPDLHSELNLSSLELGDSALYFCASSVLQGSTDTQYFGPGTRLTVL.

Within the sample, this clone is medium-sized (0.01 to 0.1%). V usage is TRBV19 and J usage is TRBJ2-7, with TRBD2 as a possible D gene (6 bases). V lost 5 bases to trimming and J lost 6 bases, with 11 bases between them. The CDR3 contains 12 residues. Per the germline V gene, CDR1 is LNHDA and CDR2 is SQIVND (reference sequence). CDR3 sequence: CASSYGGREQYF. The CDR3 DNA sequence: TGTGCCAGTAGTTACGGGGGACGCGAGCAGTACTTC. Full variable domain (rest looked up from reference TRBV19 and TRBJ2-7): DGGITQSPKYLFRKEGQNVTLSCEQNLNHDAMYWYRQDPGQGLRLIYYSQIVNDFQKGDIAEGYSVSREKKESFPLTVTSAQKNPTAFYLCASSYGGREQYFGPGTRLTVT.

Here the CDR3 reads CASSPRTGSTGELFF. The CDR3 region has the DNA TGCGCCAGCAGCCCCAGGACAGGGTCCACCGGGGAGCTGTTTTTT. This sequence joins TRBV4-1 and TRBJ2-2; TRBD1 matches at 8 bases. This CDR3 region has 15 residues. The ends lost 4 bases at V and 4 bases at J; junction bases unmatched: 5. Germline V CDR1 and CDR2: MGHRA, YSYEKL.

The chain is built from TRBV5-6 and TRBJ2-5, with TRBD1 as a possible D gene (5 bases). This CDR3 is built from 15 residues. Germline V gene lookup returns CDR1 SGHDT and CDR2 YYEEEE. Trimming took off 0 bases at V and 2 bases at J, with 11 bases between the two ends. CDR3 residues: CASSLGDRKQETQYF. CDR3 sequence (DNA): TGTGCCAGCAGCTTGGGAGACAGAAAACAAGAGACCCAGTACTTC.

The rearrangement links TRBV2 to TRBJ1-4; TRBD1 is a possible D gene (5 bases). Per the germline V gene, CDR1 is SNHLY and CDR2 is FYNNEI. This CDR3 is built from 14 residues. Trimming shortened V by 5 bases and J by 5 bases, and 12 bases separated the two germline ends. Here the CDR3 DNA reads TGTGCCAGCAGTCCAGGGTTAAGGAATGAAAAACTGTTTTTT. Amino acids: CASSPGLRNEKLFF.

The genes are TRBV20-1 and TRBJ2-4; D is uncertain. The CDR3 spans 10 residues. Between the trimmed V and J ends, which lost 6 bases and 4 bases, there was a span of 4 bases. Per the germline V gene, CDR1 is DFQATT and CDR2 is SNEGSKA (reference sequence). The CDR3 loop reads CSAHKNIQYF. The CDR3 bases are TGCAGTGCACATAAAAACATTCAGTACTTC.

This rearrangement joins TRBV7-3 to TRBJ2-2, with 12 bases lining up with TRBD2. Germline values: CDR1 SGHTA, CDR2 FQGTGA. V lost 5 bases to trimming and J lost 6 bases; unmatched junction nucleotides: 7. The CDR3 contains 16 residues. The CDR3 sequence: CASSTPSGRASGELFF. CDR3 sequence (DNA): TGTGCCAGCAGCACTCCTAGCGGGAGGGCCTCCGGGGAGCTGTTTTTT.

J is TRBJ2-6 and V is TRBV2; TRBD2 is a possible D gene (6 bases). The germline V and J ends were trimmed by 7 bases and 0 bases, with 7 bases remaining between them. Germline lookup yields CDR1 SNHLY and CDR2 FYNNEI. This CDR3 has 14 amino acids. The CDR3 nucleotides read TGTGCCAGCACGGGGGACTCTGGGGCCAACGTCCTGACTTTC. Translation: CASTGDSGANVLTF.

Only a few counts were recorded for this clone. The gene calls are TRBV7-9 and TRBJ2-7, with 8 nucleotides matching TRBD2. The CDR3 is 15 amino acids. V lost 4 bases to trimming and J lost 5 bases; unmatched junction nucleotides: 10. Germline CDR1 and CDR2: SEHNR and FQNEAQ (reference sequence). CDR3 DNA: TGTGCCAGCAGCTACACCGGGACTAGGGGCCACGAGCAGTACTTC. Residues: CASSYTGTRGHEQYF.

The V call is TRBV6-5, the J call TRBJ2-7; 8 bases fit TRBD2. This CDR3 is built from 15 residues. Trimming removed 3 bases from V and 3 bases from J; junction bases left unmatched: 7. The germline gives CDR1 MNHEY, CDR2 SVGAGI. In nucleotides, the CDR3 is TGTGCCAGCAGTTATTTGAGCGGGGGATACTACGAGCAGTACTTC. This translates into CASSYLSGGYYEQYF.

CDR3 sequence: CASSLTSGGTQETQYF. CDR3 in DNA: TGCGCCAGCAGCTTGACTAGCGGGGGGACACAAGAGACCCAGTACTTC. J is TRBJ2-5 and V is TRBV5-1, with TRBD2 matching over 12 bases. Germline V gene data show CDR1 as SGHRS and CDR2 as YFSETQ. Trimming cost V 1 base and J 2 bases; bases outside gene matches: 3. This CDR3 contains 16 residues.

This clone was observed a few times. The chain employs TRBV5-1 and TRBJ2-6; tentatively, D is TRBD1 (6 bases). The CDR3 totals 15 residues. The V end lost 7 bases, the J end lost 2 bases, and 13 bases lay between the germline ends. Germline lookup yields CDR1 SGHRS and CDR2 YFSETQ. CDR3 nucleotides: TGCGCCAGCGAACAGGGCACTCCTGGGGCCAACGTCCTGACTTTC. It encodes CASEQGTPGANVLTF.

The chain combines TRBV5-1 with TRBJ1-4; D is uncertain. Trimming stripped 3 bases from V and 4 bases from J, with 7 bases between. The CDR3 is made up of 13 amino acids. Germline-derived CDR1 and CDR2 are SGHRS and YFSETQ. The chain's CDR3 is CASSSFSNEKLFF. DNA of the CDR3: TGCGCCAGCAGCTCATTCAGTAATGAAAAACTGTTTTTT.

The rearrangement links TRBV7-5 to TRBJ2-7; the table calls TRBD2, which could not be checked here. TRBV7-5 is a recognized pseudogene. This CDR3 is 18 amino acids long. As DNA, the CDR3 is TGTGCCAGAAGCTGCGGGACTAGCCGACTCCCCTTTCTTTTCGAGCAGTACTTC. Encoded protein: CARSCGTSRLPFLFEQYF.

The chain links TRBV6-5 to TRBJ2-7; the match to TRBD2 covers 15 bases. V trimming: 8 bases; J trimming: 1 base; junction bases outside the gene matches: 3. Germline values: CDR1 MNHEY, CDR2 SVGAGI. CDR3 length: 15 residues. The CDR3 DNA reads TGTGCCAGCGCTGGGACTAGCGGGAGGTCCTACGAGCAGTACTTC. Encoded protein: CASAGTSGRSYEQYF.

The rearrangement joins TRBV11-2 to TRBJ2-1; 10 bases map to TRBD2. The CDR3 contains 14 residues. Looked up from germline, CDR1 is SGHAT and CDR2 is FQNNGV. Trimming at V came to 5 bases and at J to 10 bases, leaving 8 bases not matched to a gene. The CDR3 spells CASSRGLATHEQFF. The DNA for the CDR3 is TGTGCCAGCAGCCGGGGACTAGCGACCCACGAGCAGTTCTTC.

With respect to this clone: This same CDR3 is encoded by further DNA sequences in the sample. The chain joins TRBV20-1 to TRBJ2-5; D remains ambiguous. From germline, CDR1 is DFQATT and CDR2 SNEGSKA (reference sequence). The V and J ends lost 0 bases and 4 bases respectively, with 3 bases between them. The CDR3 is 11 residues long. The CDR3 DNA sequence: TGCAGTGCTAGAGAGCGAGAGACCCAGTACTTC. It translates to CSARERETQYF.